The 23 T cell receptor beta chains listed next were all sequenced from one sample in a study of tumor and adjacent non-tumor tissue in lung cancer. Three rounds of nested PCR, following a modified ARM-PCR protocol, produced the TCRbeta library. TCRdb passed the multiplex PCR reads through MiXCR, listing each CDR3 protein once. Among approximately 100,000 distinct CDR3 sequences listed, 65% were seen once. RNA was extracted from bulk tissue without any cell sorting. Distant lung tissue was collected more than 3 cm away from the tumor edge. The sequenced sample was distant non-tumor lung tissue. Every receptor here comes from a man younger than 40 with non-small cell lung cancer.

This clonotype was found a few times. The junction does not match germline at one end; this may be a read error. The chain couples TRBV11-3 to TRBJ2-1, with no clear D. This CDR3 is 14 amino acids long. Germline CDR1 and CDR2: SGHNT and YENEEA. The CDR3 is CANSLRSSYNEHFF. The CDR3 region has the DNA TGTGCCAACAGCCTGAGAAGCTCCTACAATGAGCACTTCTTC. Together with reference TRBV11-3 and TRBJ2-1, the CDR3 gives the full variable domain: EAGVVQSPRYKIIEKKQPVAFWCNPISGHNTLYWYLQNLGQGPELLIRYENEEAVDDSQLPKDRFSAERLKGVDSTLKIQPAELGDSAVYLCANSLRSSYNEHFFGPGTRLTVL.

This clonotype was found many times. The V call is TRBV11-2, the J call TRBJ2-7; 10 nucleotides line up with TRBD1. Germline loops: CDR1 SGHAT, CDR2 FQNNGV. The CDR3 loop spans 15 amino acids. V shed 4 bases and J 0 bases; nucleotides not matched to a gene: 3. The CDR3 reads CASSSGQGLSYEQYF. CDR3 bases: TGTGCCAGCAGCTCGGGACAGGGGCTCTCCTACGAGCAGTACTTC.

A few counts support this clonotype. This may come from a read error, since a much larger clone is one base off. CDR3 loop: CAINHGPTDTRYF. In DNA form, the CDR3 reads TGTGCCATCAATCATGGCCCCACAGATACGCGGTATTTT. This chain connects TRBV10-3 to TRBJ2-3; no firm D call. This CDR3 has 13 amino acids. Germline V gene sequence: CDR1 ENHRY, CDR2 SYGVKD.

In regard to this clonotype: One end of the junction does not line up with germline, which may come from a read error. The V call is TRBV20-1, the J call TRBJ2-3; no clear D. Germline V gene lookup returns CDR1 DFQATT and CDR2 SNEGSKA (reference sequence). The CDR3 runs to 14 residues. The CDR3 bases are TGCAATGCCACATCTCCCACGGGCACAGATATGCAGTATTTT. Its protein is CNATSPTGTDMQYF.

A remark on this clonotype: An end of the junction differs from the germline gene, which may be a read error. This sequence joins TRBV29-1 and TRBJ2-1; 9 bases map to TRBD2. The CDR3 spans 12 residues. CDR1 is SQVTM, CDR2 ANQGSEA, per germline. CDR3 nucleotide sequence: TGTGGCCTTCAGCGGGGGGCGGGGGAGCAGTTCTTC. Its translation: CGLQRGAGEQFF.

Turning to this clonotype: The junction shows a germline mismatch at one end, possibly a read error. This chain links TRBV11-2 with TRBJ2-7, with D possibly being TRBD1 (6 bases). The CDR3 sequence is 15 residues long. Germline loops: CDR1 SGHAT, CDR2 FQNNGV. CDR3 in amino acids: CANSLVGQGLYEQYF. The CDR3 nucleotides read TGTGCCAACAGCTTAGTGGGGCAGGGGTTGTACGAGCAGTACTTC.

The chain links TRBV5-1 to TRBJ2-3, with D perhaps matching TRBD1 (5 bases). The end of the DNA aligns better with TRBJ1-5, so the J call may be wrong. Germline-derived CDR1 and CDR2 are SGHRS and YFSETQ. The CDR3 contains 15 residues. The CDR3 reads CASSLPRQSTDTQHF. For the CDR3, the DNA is TGCGCCAGCAGCCTACCTCGACAGAGCACAGATACGCAGCATTTT.

A note on this clonotype: One junction end disagrees with the germline gene, perhaps due to a read error. The rearrangement joins TRBV7-9 to TRBJ2-1; D perhaps matches TRBD2 (6 bases). The CDR3 length is 15 residues. The V gene's germline CDR1 is SEHNR and CDR2 FQNEAQ (reference sequence). The chain's CDR3 is CVSSSPGFGGNEQFF. As DNA, the CDR3 is TGTGTCAGCAGCTCCCCAGGGTTCGGGGGCAATGAGCAGTTCTTC.

This clonotype was observed at least ten times. The chain couples TRBV12-3 or TRBV12-4 to TRBJ2-1, with 7 bases fitting TRBD1. After removal of 5 bases from V and 2 bases from J, the junction contained 9 bases not matched to a gene. CDR3 length: 16 amino acids. The CDR3 nucleotides read TGTGCCAGCAGTCCCGGGGTCAGGGGGACCTACAATGAGCAGTTCTTC. Translated, it gives CASSPGVRGTYNEQFF.

By share of the sample, this clonotype is medium-sized. The V gene is TRBV20-1, the J gene TRBJ2-1; 7 bases fit TRBD2. V lost 6 bases to trimming and J lost 5 bases; unmatched junction nucleotides: 7. The CDR3 has 13 amino acids. CDR1 and CDR2 (germline): DFQATT, SNEGSKA (reference sequence). The CDR3 DNA follows: TGCAGTGCCGTCGGGGAGGGCAACAATGAGCAGTTCTTC. Protein product: CSAVGEGNNEQFF.

Turning to this clonotype: The junction differs from germline at one of its ends, possibly a read error. This chain connects TRBV6-6 to TRBJ2-6; D ambiguous. Germline V gene data show CDR1 as MNHNY and CDR2 as SVGAGI (reference sequence). The CDR3 has 15 residues. The CDR3 loop is CASSSVSSGANVLTF. CDR3 DNA sequence: TGTGCAAGCAGTTCCGTGAGCTCTGGGGCCAACGTCCTGACTTTC.

Notes on this clonotype: A junction end diverges from the germline sequence, so it may reflect a read error. V gene TRBV29-1 combines with J gene TRBJ2-7, with D unresolved. From germline, CDR1 is SQVTM and CDR2 ANQGSEA. The CDR3 loop spans 14 amino acids. The DNA of the CDR3 is TGCAGCGTTAATACCGGGTCACCCAATTACGGGCAGTACTTC. Translated, it gives CSVNTGSPNYGQYF.

As regards this clonotype: Relative to the germline gene, one junction end is altered; a read error may explain this. The rearrangement joins TRBV5-4 to TRBJ2-3; D assignment may be TRBD1 or TRBD2 (6 bases each). Germline V gene lookup returns CDR1 SGHNT and CDR2 YYREEE (reference sequence). The length of the CDR3 is 13 residues. CDR3 DNA sequence: TGTGCCAACAGCCAAGCAGGGGAGGATACGCAGTACTTT. It encodes CANSQAGEDTQYF.

About this clonotype: Lacking the conserved final phenylalanine or tryptophan, this CDR3 likely reflects a read error. This chain connects TRBV11-2 to TRBJ2-7, with 9 nucleotides matching TRBD2. This CDR3 has 15 amino acids. CDR1 is SGHAT, CDR2 FQNNGV, per germline. CDR3: CAISSLGGREGEQYL. CDR3 sequence (DNA): TGTGCCATCAGCTCCCTGGGCGGGAGGGAGGGCGAGCAGTACCTC.

This clonotype was recorded only once. V and J are TRBV11-2 and TRBJ2-1; D is undetermined. The DNA end is more similar to TRBJ2-7, so the J call may be wrong. This CDR3 has 15 amino acids. Germline-derived CDR1 and CDR2 are SGHAT and FQNNGV. The CDR3 region has the DNA TGTGCCAGCAGCTCCCCTTTGGTGAAGGCTTACGAGCAGTACTTC. Translation gives CASSSPLVKAYEQYF.

This clonotype was seen a single time. Mismatch with germline at one junction end may stem from a read error. This rearrangement joins TRBV20-1 to TRBJ1-4, with 7 nucleotides matching TRBD1. The CDR3 consists of 13 residues. The germline gives CDR1 DFQATT, CDR2 SNEGSKA (reference sequence). The CDR3 loop is CSANLDRAEELFF. DNA for the CDR3: TGCAGTGCTAATCTTGACAGGGCTGAAGAACTGTTTTTT.

The chain links TRBV5-1 to TRBJ2-5, with TRBD2 identical over 7 bases. The CDR3 runs 16 residues. Trimming took 4 bases from V and 1 from J; bases not matched to a gene: 10. CDR1 and CDR2 (germline): SGHRS, YFSETQ. The CDR3 DNA reads as TGCGCCAGCAGCCCTGCCCGGCGGGGGTTCCAAGAGACCCAGTACTTC. Translated, it gives CASSPARRGFQETQYF.

This clonotype has a single count. The conserved phenylalanine or tryptophan normally closing the CDR3 is absent here, so this likely arose from a read error. This chain joins TRBV11-2 and TRBJ2-1, with a possible D match to TRBD2 (6 bases). Germline V gene sequence: CDR1 SGHAT, CDR2 FQNNGV. The CDR3 consists of 15 residues. Trimming cost V 2 bases and J 8 bases, with 16 bases left between them. CDR3 amino acids: CASSLMLARIDEQFL. The CDR3 bases are TGTGCCAGCAGCTTAATGCTAGCGAGGATTGATGAGCAGTTCCTC.

A remark on this clonotype: This CDR3 is missing its conserved last phenylalanine or tryptophan, likely due to a read error. The V gene is TRBV7-9, the J gene TRBJ1-6, with D unresolved. The germline gives CDR1 SEHNR, CDR2 FQNEAQ (reference sequence). Trimming cost V 5 bases and J 9 bases, with 11 bases left between them. There are 13 residues in the CDR3. Written as DNA, the CDR3 is TGTGCCAGCAGCATGATCGACATTTCACCCCTCCACCTT. As protein: CASSMIDISPLHL.

This clonotype was found many times. The chain carries TRBV6-1 and TRBJ1-2; D perhaps matches TRBD1 (6 bases). V was shortened by 7 bases and J by 9 bases, with 18 bases between the two germline ends. The CDR3 consists of 13 residues. Germline loops: CDR1 MNHNS, CDR2 SASEGT. The CDR3 DNA reads as TGTGCCAGCAAGGAGGGGGGTCGGGATAGCTACACCTTC. Its translation is CASKEGGRDSYTF.

Worth noting for this clonotype: An end of the junction does not agree with germline; a read error may underlie this. The chain couples TRBV4-2 to TRBJ2-1, with 10 bases lining up with TRBD2. Germline V gene sequence: CDR1 LGHNA, CDR2 YNFKEQ. The CDR3 is 18 amino acids. In DNA, the CDR3 is TGTGCCAGCAGTCAACACCCTCATAGCGGGGGGATCTACAATGAGCACTTCTTC. It encodes CASSQHPHSGGIYNEHFF.

About this clonotype itself: A read error is possible here, since a much larger clone lies one base away. The chain employs TRBV6-2 or TRBV6-3 and TRBJ1-1; the D is unclear. The V and J ends lost 3 bases and 8 bases respectively, with 19 bases between them. The CDR3 loop spans 15 amino acids. The germline V gene has CDR1 MNHEY and CDR2 SVGEGT. CDR3 nucleotides: TGTGCCAGCAGTTATTGGGTAGAACCGTACCGAGAAGCTTTCTTT. The encoded protein is CASSYWVEPYREAFF.

Worth noting for this clonotype: Germline and junction disagree at one end, which may indicate a read error. The CDR3 coding sequence is TGTGCCATCAGCTTAAGCGGTAACTGGCCCCAGCATTTT. Translated: CAISLSGNWPQHF. The chain couples TRBV11-2 to TRBJ1-5; D gene unclear. The CDR3 loop spans 13 amino acids. In germline, CDR1 is SGHAT, CDR2 FQNNGV.